One and the same sample provided the 15 T cell receptor beta chains below, sequenced in a study of identical twins. From the 5' RACE reads, TCRdb called clonotypes with MiXCR, one entry per CDR3 protein. Among 1.5 million to 2 million distinct CDR3 sequences listed, roughly 35% were seen once. Material for sequencing was cord blood. The receptor source for this set is a newborn girl in good health.

This clonotype was seen a single time. The V and J genes are TRBV19 and TRBJ2-1, with 14 nucleotides matching TRBD2. Germline assignment: CDR1 LNHDA and CDR2 SQIVND (reference sequence). Trimming cost V 7 bases and J 9 bases; bases outside gene matches: 5. This CDR3 region has 14 residues. CDR3: CASTPGLAGVEQFF. CDR3 sequence (DNA): TGTGCCAGTACTCCGGGACTAGCGGGAGTTGAGCAGTTCTTC.

This chain connects TRBV4-1 to TRBJ1-1; D is possibly TRBD1 (6 bases). The CDR3 runs to 14 residues. The V and J ends lost 1 base and 6 bases respectively, with 12 bases between them. CDR1 is MGHRA, CDR2 YSYEKL, per germline. CDR3 region: CASSQAGGRPEAFF. The CDR3, as DNA: TGCGCCAGCAGCCAAGCGGGGGGGCGGCCTGAAGCTTTCTTT.

The sample holds a few counts of this clonotype. The chain links TRBV5-1 to TRBJ2-1; perhaps D is TRBD1 or TRBD2 (5 bases each). Germline V gene data show CDR1 as SGHRS and CDR2 as YFSETQ. Trimming pared 4 bases from V and 9 bases from J, leaving 17 bases between. The CDR3 covers 14 residues. CDR3: CASSQVPRDGEQFF. The DNA of the CDR3 is TGCGCCAGCAGCCAGGTCCCACGGGACGGTGAGCAGTTCTTC.

J is TRBJ2-3 and V is TRBV4-2; 9 bases are a match to TRBD1. The junction had 9 bases not matched to a gene; V was cut back by 4 bases and J by 7 bases. Germline CDR1 LGHNA, CDR2 YNFKEQ. The CDR3 loop spans 15 amino acids. The CDR3 loop reads CASSPDRGGPHTQYF. The CDR3 DNA follows: TGTGCCAGCAGCCCGGACAGGGGAGGGCCCCATACGCAGTATTTT.

The chain joins TRBV2 to TRBJ2-7; 16 bases are shared with TRBD2. CDR3 length: 20 residues. Germline V lookup: CDR1 SNHLY, CDR2 FYNNEI. With V trimmed by 5 bases and J by 3 bases, 16 bases remained unmatched. The CDR3 reads CASSRRIPGLAGGRDYEQYF. Written as DNA, the CDR3 is TGTGCCAGCAGTAGACGGATACCGGGACTAGCGGGAGGGAGAGACTACGAGCAGTACTTC.

The chain joins TRBV20-1 to TRBJ2-4, with 9 nucleotides matching TRBD2. The J call is uncertain, as TRBJ2-7 better fits the DNA end. The CDR3 has 16 residues. The germline CDR1 and CDR2 sequences are DFQATT and SNEGSKA (reference sequence). The CDR3 loop reads CSARAAGGLKAYEQYF. The CDR3 DNA sequence: TGCAGTGCTAGAGCCGCGGGAGGGCTGAAAGCCTACGAGCAGTACTTC.

The chain has TRBV12-3 or TRBV12-4 and TRBJ1-5, with 8 bases fitting TRBD1. Trimming cost V 4 bases and J 3 bases; bases outside gene matches: 8. The CDR3 is 16 amino acids. CDR3 protein: CASSSGQVILNQPQHF. The CDR3, as DNA: TGTGCCAGCAGTTCGGGACAGGTGATCCTCAATCAGCCCCAGCATTTT.

Regarding this clonotype: At one end the junction does not follow the germline gene, possibly because of a read error. The V gene is TRBV4-2, the J gene TRBJ2-2, with a weak D call TRBD1 (5 bases). This CDR3 is 16 amino acids long. Germline lookup yields CDR1 LGHNA and CDR2 YNFKEQ. In nucleotides, the CDR3 is TGTGCCAGCAGGCAAGGTCGGACACCGAACACCGGGGAGCTGTTTTTT. Its protein product is CASRQGRTPNTGELFF.

J is TRBJ2-1 and V is TRBV10-3; the D gene could be TRBD1 or TRBD2 (5 bases each). The last part of the DNA fits TRBJ2-7 better; the J call may be wrong. CDR1 is ENHRY, CDR2 SYGVKD, per germline. The CDR3 runs 15 residues. In DNA form, the CDR3 reads TGTGCCATCAGTGAGTTCAGGGACCCCTACAATGAGCAGTACTTC. Its translation is CAISEFRDPYNEQYF.

This clonotype was picked up many times. The chain links TRBV10-3 to TRBJ2-1, with 10 bases fitting TRBD2. The V segment lost 5 bases and the J segment 5 bases; nucleotides outside the gene matches: 9. Germline V gene data show CDR1 as ENHRY and CDR2 as SYGVKD. The CDR3 is 16 amino acids. CDR3 in amino acids: CAISSGTSVSHNEQFF. In nucleotides, the CDR3 is TGTGCCATCAGTTCGGGGACTAGCGTGTCCCACAATGAGCAGTTCTTC.

This chain uses TRBV11-2 with TRBJ2-1; TRBD2 agrees at 13 bases. The junction had 6 bases not matched to a gene; V was cut back by 1 base and J by 3 bases. There are 18 residues in the CDR3. The germline CDR1 and CDR2 sequences are SGHAT and FQNNGV. CDR3 sequence: CASSLARGLAGDYNEQFF. In DNA, the CDR3 is TGTGCCAGCAGCTTAGCCCGAGGACTAGCGGGAGACTACAATGAGCAGTTCTTC.

V gene TRBV20-1 combines with J gene TRBJ2-3; TRBD2 matches 12 bases. V lost 2 bases to trimming and J lost 10 bases; unmatched junction nucleotides: 7. Germline V gives CDR1 DFQATT, CDR2 SNEGSKA (reference sequence). The CDR3 covers 14 residues. In nucleotides, the CDR3 is TGCAGTGCTAGACTAGCGGGGGGGCAGAAATCGCAGTATTTT. The encoded protein is CSARLAGGQKSQYF.

The chain recombines TRBV11-1 with TRBJ2-7; 7 positions agree with TRBD2. V lost 5 bases, J lost 2 bases, and 15 bases stayed unmatched. Germline CDR1 is SGHAT and CDR2 is FQDESV (reference sequence). There are 17 residues in the CDR3. For the CDR3, the DNA is TGTGCCAGCAGCCATACCATAGCGGGCCCTGGGCCCTACGAGCAGTACTTC. The encoded protein is CASSHTIAGPGPYEQYF.

V and J are TRBV2 and TRBJ2-1; a possible D gene is TRBD2 (7 bases). V was pared by 6 bases and J by 7 bases, with 19 bases between. The germline V gene encodes CDR1 SNHLY and CDR2 FYNNEI. This CDR3 region has 15 residues. The CDR3 sequence: CASRGLEGGGNEQFF. CDR3 sequence (DNA): TGTGCCAGCAGGGGATTGGAGGGAGGGGGGAATGAGCAGTTCTTC. The entire variable domain, with the rest obtained from reference TRBV2 and TRBJ2-1, is as follows: EPEVTQTPSHQVTQMGQEVILRCVPISNHLYFYWYRQILGQKVEFLVSFYNNEISEKSEIFDDQFSVERPDGSNFTLKIRSTKLEDSAMYFCASRGLEGGGNEQFFGPGTRLTVL.

This clonotype was counted between two and nine times. CDR3 nucleotide sequence: TGTGCCAGCAGCTTTTTCCGGGGGGCTCTTAGCAATCAGCCCCAGCATTTT. Its protein product is CASSFFRGALSNQPQHF. The rearrangement links TRBV5-8 to TRBJ1-5; a possible D gene is TRBD1 (6 bases). The CDR3 extends over 17 amino acids. Germline assignment: CDR1 SGHTS and CDR2 YDEGEE. Deletions cut 2 bases from V and 0 bases from J, with 15 bases between.